The present entry profiles one T cell receptor beta chain with its context. What it binds is unknown. TCRdb itself ran the 5' RACE reads through MiXCR, one entry per CDR3 protein. The table lists 9,500 to 10,000 distinct CDR3 sequences, around 50% of them singletons, with 28% in the top ten. CDR1 is MNHEY and CDR2 is SVGEGT in the germline V gene. Trimming removed 4 bases from V and 7 bases from J, with 14 bases in between. The CDR3 is made up of 14 amino acids. The sample belongs to a study of spatial heterogeneity in lung cancer. On the study more broadly: Averaged across combinations, each unique TCR and UMI pairing appeared more than ten times in raw reads, which were uncorrected.

Findings of the study overall: The counts of expanded TCRs, ubiquitous and regional, tracked ubiquitous and regional nonsynonymous mutations, respectively. Counts of expanded intratumoral alpha and beta TCRs tracked tumor mutation counts.

The time point denotes: sample taken at primary tumor resection. Material for sequencing was whole RNA from tumor, nontumor lung or frozen PBMC, left unsorted. This chain connects TRBV6-2 or TRBV6-3 to TRBJ1-5, with D perhaps TRBD1 (5 bases). This receptor was obtained from a female donor with early-stage non-small cell lung cancer. The sequencing here drew on lung tumor tissue, taken at surgery. The CDR3 here is CASSLWGGRQPQHF. The CDR3 DNA reads as TGTGCCAGCAGTTTGTGGGGGGGAAGGCAGCCCCAGCATTTT.